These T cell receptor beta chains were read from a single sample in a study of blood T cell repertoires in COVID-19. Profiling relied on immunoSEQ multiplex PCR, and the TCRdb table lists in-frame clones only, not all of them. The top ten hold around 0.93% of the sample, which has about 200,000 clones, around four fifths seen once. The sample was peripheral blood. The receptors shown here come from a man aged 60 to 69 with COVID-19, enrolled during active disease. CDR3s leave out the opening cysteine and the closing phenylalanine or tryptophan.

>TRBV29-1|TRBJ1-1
SVYTGGANTEAF
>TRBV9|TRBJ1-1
ASSVDMNTEAF
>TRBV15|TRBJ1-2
ATSFLQGNYGYT
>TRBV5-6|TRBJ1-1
ASSFLGTGETSEAF
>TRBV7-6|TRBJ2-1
ASSDGTSGDNEQF
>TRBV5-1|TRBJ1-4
ASSLGPDRRPEKLF
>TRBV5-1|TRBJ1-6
ASSSPGRGSPLH
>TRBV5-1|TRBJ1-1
ASSLPGKANTEAF
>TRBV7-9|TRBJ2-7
ASSPDRGTYEQY
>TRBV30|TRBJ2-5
AWSSLRRETQY
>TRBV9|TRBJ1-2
ASSPTGGGYT
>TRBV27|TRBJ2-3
ASSFRTSGNTDTQY
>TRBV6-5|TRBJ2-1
ASSYRASGSNEQF
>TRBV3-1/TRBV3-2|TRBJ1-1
ASSQDSSTEAF
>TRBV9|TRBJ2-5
ASSAQGRVETQY